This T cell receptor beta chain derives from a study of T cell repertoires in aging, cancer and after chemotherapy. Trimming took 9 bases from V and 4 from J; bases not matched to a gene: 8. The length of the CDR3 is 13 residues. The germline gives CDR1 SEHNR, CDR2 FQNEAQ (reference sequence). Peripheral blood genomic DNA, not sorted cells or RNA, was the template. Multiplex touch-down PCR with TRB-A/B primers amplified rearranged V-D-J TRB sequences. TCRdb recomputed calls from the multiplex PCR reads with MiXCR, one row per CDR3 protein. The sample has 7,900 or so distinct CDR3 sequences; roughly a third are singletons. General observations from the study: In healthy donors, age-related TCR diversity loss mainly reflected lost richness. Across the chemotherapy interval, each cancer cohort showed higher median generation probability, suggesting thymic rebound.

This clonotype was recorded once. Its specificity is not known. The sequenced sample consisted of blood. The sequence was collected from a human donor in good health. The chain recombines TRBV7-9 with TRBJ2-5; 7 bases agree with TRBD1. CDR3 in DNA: TGTGCCAGAAGCCGTTCAGGGGGAGAGACCCAGTACTTC. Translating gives CARSRSGGETQYF.